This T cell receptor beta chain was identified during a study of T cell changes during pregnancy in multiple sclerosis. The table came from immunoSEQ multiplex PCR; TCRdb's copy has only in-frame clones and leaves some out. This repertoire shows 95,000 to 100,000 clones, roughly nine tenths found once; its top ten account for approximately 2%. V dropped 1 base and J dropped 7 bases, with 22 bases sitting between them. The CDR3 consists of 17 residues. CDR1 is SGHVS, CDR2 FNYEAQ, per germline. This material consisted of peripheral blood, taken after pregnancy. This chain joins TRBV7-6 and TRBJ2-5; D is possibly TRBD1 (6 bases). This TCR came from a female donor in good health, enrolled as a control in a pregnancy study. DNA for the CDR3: TGTGCCAGCAGCTTAGGGACAATCCACGTCAGGGGAAGGACCCAGTACTTC. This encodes CASSLGTIHVRGRTQYF.